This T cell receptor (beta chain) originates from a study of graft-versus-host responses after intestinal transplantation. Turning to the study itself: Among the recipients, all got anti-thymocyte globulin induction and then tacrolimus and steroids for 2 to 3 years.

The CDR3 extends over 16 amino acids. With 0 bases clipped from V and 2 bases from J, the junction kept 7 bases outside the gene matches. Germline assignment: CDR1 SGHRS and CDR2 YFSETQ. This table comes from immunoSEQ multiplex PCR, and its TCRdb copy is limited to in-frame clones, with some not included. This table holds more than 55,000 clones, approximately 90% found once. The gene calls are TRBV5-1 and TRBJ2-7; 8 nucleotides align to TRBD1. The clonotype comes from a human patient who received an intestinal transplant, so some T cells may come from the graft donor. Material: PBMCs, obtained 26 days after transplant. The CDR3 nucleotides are TGCGCCAGCAGCTTGGTACGTGGACAGGGCCCCTACGAGCAGTACTTC. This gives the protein CASSLVRGQGPYEQYF.